A single sample is the source of the 11 T cell receptor beta chains below, sequenced in a study of blood T cell repertoires in COVID-19. Using immunoSEQ multiplex PCR, the repertoire was profiled, and TCRdb retains in-frame clones only, with some absent. The sample lists roughly 360,000 clones, roughly 87% seen once, with approximately 5% in the top ten. Material for sequencing was PBMCs or T cells enriched from blood (not recorded which). The receptors were sampled from a woman aged 45-65 years who had recovered from COVID-19.

This clone was observed a handful of times. The chain recombines TRBV30 with TRBJ1-3; 8 bases agree with TRBD1. From germline, CDR1 is GTSNPN and CDR2 SVGIG (reference sequence). The V and J ends lost 3 bases and 3 bases, in that order; junction bases with no gene match: 7. The CDR3 has 15 residues. In DNA, the CDR3 is TGTGCCTGGAGCTATCAGGGGGCAGGTGGAAACACCATATATTTT. Encoded protein: CAWSYQGAGGNTIYF.

The gene calls are TRBV6-2 or TRBV6-3 and TRBJ2-3, with 7 bases aligning to TRBD1. Germline lookup yields CDR1 MNHEY and CDR2 SVGEGT. This CDR3 comprises 14 residues. Trimming took 5 bases from V and 5 from J; bases not matched to a gene: 7. Here the CDR3 DNA reads TGTGCCAGCAGTGTGACAGGGCCCGAAGATACGCAGTATTTT. Translating it yields CASSVTGPEDTQYF.

The chain is built from TRBV18 and TRBJ2-2, with 8 bases that match TRBD2. CDR3 length equals 18 residues. Germline V CDR1 and CDR2: KGHSH, LQKENI. V was clipped by 2 bases and J by 0 bases; unmatched bases: 8. CDR3 protein: CASSPRLAGVANTGELFF. In nucleotides, the CDR3 is TGTGCCAGCTCACCAAGGCTAGCGGGTGTCGCGAACACCGGGGAGCTGTTTTTT.

The chain employs TRBV20-1 and TRBJ2-7; 13 bases align to TRBD2. Looked up from germline, CDR1 is DFQATT and CDR2 is SNEGSKA (reference sequence). V lost 3 bases to trimming and J lost 4 bases; unmatched junction nucleotides: 6. The CDR3 totals 15 residues. Written as DNA, the CDR3 is TGCAGTGCTAGTCAAGGACTAGCGGGAGTATACGAGCAGTACTTC. Translation gives CSASQGLAGVYEQYF.

Concerning this clone itself: Within the sample, other DNA sequences also encode this same CDR3. The rearrangement joins TRBV25-1 to TRBJ1-6, with TRBD1 as a possible D gene (5 bases). There are 12 residues in the CDR3. Germline CDR1 is MGHDK and CDR2 is SYGVNS. Deletions cut 7 bases from V and 10 bases from J, with 11 bases between. CDR3 sequence reads: CASTPGGSPLHF. The DNA for the CDR3 is TGTGCCAGCACTCCCGGGGGATCACCCCTCCACTTT.

The V gene is TRBV29-1, the J gene TRBJ1-1; TRBD1 might be the D (6 bases). Germline V gene lookup returns CDR1 SQVTM and CDR2 ANQGSEA. This CDR3 is 15 amino acids long. V shed 3 bases and J shed 5 bases, with 19 bases lying between them. The CDR3 DNA follows: TGCAGCGTTGAGCCCAGGGGCTCCAGGTCGACTGAAGCTTTCTTT. Encoded protein: CSVEPRGSRSTEAFF.

The chain is built from TRBV11-2 and TRBJ2-7; D is ambiguous. Trimming cost V 3 bases and J 6 bases, with 12 bases left between them. Looked up from germline, CDR1 is SGHAT and CDR2 is FQNNGV. This CDR3 region has 13 residues. The DNA of the CDR3 is TGTGCCAGCAGCTTCGACTCCTCCCTCGAGCAGTACTTC. Translating it yields CASSFDSSLEQYF. Together with reference TRBV11-2 and TRBJ2-7, the CDR3 gives the full variable domain: EAGVAQSPRYKIIEKRQSVAFWCNPISGHATLYWYQQILGQGPKLLIQFQNNGVVDDSQLPKDRFSAERLKGVDSTLKIQPAKLEDSAVYLCASSFDSSLEQYFGPGTRLTVT.

The chain has TRBV7-9 and TRBJ2-3; 14 bases line up with TRBD2. This CDR3 region has 16 residues. Unmatched junction bases numbered 5, after V lost 5 bases and J lost 4 bases. Germline assignment: CDR1 SEHNR and CDR2 FQNEAQ (reference sequence). CDR3 coding DNA: TGTGCCAGCAGCCCAGGACTAGCGGGGGGCGCAGATACGCAGTATTTT. It codes for CASSPGLAGGADTQYF.

The V call is TRBV12-3 or TRBV12-4, the J call TRBJ1-2, with a possible D match to TRBD1 (6 bases). V dropped 6 bases and J dropped 6 bases, with 14 bases sitting between them. The CDR3 spans 13 residues. The CDR3 coding sequence is TGTGCCAGCAGACCTCAACAGGGACATGGCTACACCTTC. It is translated as CASRPQQGHGYTF.

This sequence joins TRBV29-1 and TRBJ1-4; weak D call: TRBD1 (6 bases). Trimming cost V 7 bases and J 6 bases, with 12 bases left between them. The CDR3 has 12 residues. The germline V gene encodes CDR1 SQVTM and CDR2 ANQGSEA. In nucleotides, the CDR3 is TGCAGCGGCCGGGACAACTATGAAAAACTGTTTTTT. Its protein is CSGRDNYEKLFF.

The chain has TRBV19 and TRBJ2-7; 7 bases are shared with TRBD2. The CDR3 contains 16 residues. CDR1 is LNHDA, CDR2 SQIVND, per germline (reference sequence). The ends lost 2 bases at V and 5 bases at J; junction bases unmatched: 12. The CDR3 loop reads CASSIYCGGKVNEQYF. The DNA for the CDR3 is TGTGCCAGTAGTATATACTGCGGGGGTAAGGTAAACGAGCAGTACTTC.